The clone carrying this T cell receptor (beta chain) was found a few times. Antigen unknown. The record originates from a study of liver allograft versus peripheral blood T cells. Study-wide context: Comparative analysis was performed on T cell receptor repertoires from transplanted livers and from recipients' peripheral blood.

TCRdb used MiXCR to reprocess the reads, holding one entry per CDR3 protein. This table holds some 10,000 distinct CDR3 sequences, around a quarter found once. V dropped 6 bases and J dropped 1 base, with 15 bases sitting between them. This CDR3 is 15 amino acids long. Germline CDR1 MNHNY, CDR2 SVGAGI (reference sequence). General study points: Peripheral blood reportedly held T cell receptor repertoires that differed from those inside liver allografts.

This TCR came from a human patient who had a liver transplant. Among the T cells, some may be from the graft donor. The chain carries TRBV6-6 and TRBJ1-1; D might be TRBD1 (5 bases). CDR3 amino acids: CASRPRGDGNTEAFF. CDR3 coding DNA: TGTGCCAGCAGGCCTCGAGGGGACGGGAACACTGAAGCTTTCTTT.